This T cell receptor (beta chain) comes out of a study of post-analysis software for immune sequencing data. Study in general: Patients with relapsing-remitting, secondary progressive and progressive-relapsing multiple sclerosis courses were all represented.

With respect to this clonotype: Its antigen is undetermined.

Study outcomes and limitations: Relative to controls, patients with multiple sclerosis showed significantly lower normalized Chao1 diversity. Higher frequency in patients than in controls was seen for 5 or 6 TRBV segments, with TRBV5-6, TRBV5-1 and TRBV20-1 among them. Samples from a shared batch, those prepared together, strongly co-clustered by F measure.

The CDR3 is 16 amino acids. The V and J ends lost 3 bases and 5 bases, in that order; junction bases with no gene match: 6. The germline CDR1 and CDR2 sequences are SEHNR and FQNEAQ (reference sequence). The TCR beta cDNA libraries contained unique molecular identifiers. The source material, roughly 0.9 to 11 million T cells, gave rise to roughly 0.5 million cDNA molecules. MiXCR was run by TCRdb on the PCR reads, yielding one entry per CDR3 protein. This sample has more than 450,000 distinct CDR3 sequences; 44% occur once, and the top ten carry 1.5% to 2%. This TCR derives from a girl aged 10 to 17 with multiple sclerosis. The V and J genes are TRBV7-9 and TRBJ2-1; 11 bases are a match to TRBD1. The sequenced material came from blood. The CDR3 is CASSFWGDRGNNEQFF. CDR3 nucleotides: TGTGCCAGCAGCTTTTGGGGGGACAGGGGGAACAATGAGCAGTTCTTC.